The T cell receptor beta chain under discussion was sequenced for a study of lymphopenia after photon versus proton radiotherapy. Study findings and constraints: A bigger post-nadir fall in TCR diversity correlated inversely with survival time in deceased patients. Proton therapy kept repertoires fairly stable, unlike photons, which gained effector/memory cells.

TCRdb's table, derived via immunoSEQ multiplex PCR, lists solely in-frame clones and lacks some. Of around 150,000 clones in the sample, about nine tenths were seen once. Comments on this clone: Its antigen is not identified.

This CDR3 has 15 residues. CDR1 SGHNT and CDR2 YYREEE come from the germline V gene (reference sequence). The V end was cut by 4 bases, the J end by 1 base, with 15 bases between. This chain connects TRBV5-4 to TRBJ2-7; no definite D call. The receptor's source is a man aged 50-59 years with gastric cancer. The sequenced sample was peripheral blood, obtained from a patient treated with photon-based radiotherapy. CDR3 nucleotides: TGTGCCAGCAGCCCCGAAGGGCCCGGATCCTACGAGCAGTACTTC. Protein sequence: CASSPEGPGSYEQYF.